This entry is about one T cell receptor (beta chain). This sample was included in a study of blood T cell repertoires in COVID-19. Study as a whole: T cells, B-cell-depleted T cells, or PBMCs provided the cDNA or gDNA that served as material.

Cohort assignment relied on participant-reported clinical history. What the recovered Cohort 3 donors had was two negative PCRs, clearance, or symptom resolution. In the original workflow: Amplified reference gene primers provided the basis for estimating nucleated cell counts. Sequencing was performed with immunoSEQ multiplex PCR; in TCRdb, only in-frame clones are kept and a portion is missing. The V and J calls and clone size come from that table; D and trimming were worked out from the DNA. Of approximately 170,000 clones detected, 80% to 90% appear once; the ten largest clones hold roughly 8%. The CDR3 covers 15 residues. J was trimmed by 3 bases and V by 5 bases; bases with no gene match: 4. Germline loops: CDR1 SGHDT, CDR2 YYEEEE.

The sequencing input was PBMCs or T cells enriched from blood (not recorded which). This receptor was identified in a woman aged 45 to 65 who had recovered from COVID-19. The gene calls are TRBV5-6 and TRBJ2-1; 11 bases fit TRBD2. CDR3 in amino acids: CASRILAGGYNEQFF. CDR3 nucleotides: TGTGCCAGCAGGATTCTAGCGGGGGGCTACAATGAGCAGTTCTTC.